This T cell receptor beta chain is drawn from a study of T cells after yellow fever vaccination. Study-level results: Though weaker, the secondary response peaked faster, on day 5 versus 15. The appearance of a small share of clonotypes in both CD4 and CD8 compartments was observed. Clones from primary vaccination mostly reappeared after the booster (96% CD4, approximately 86% CD8).

This clonotype has more than one count but fewer than ten. The antigen is unknown. V lost 2 bases and J lost 2; bases outside the gene matches: 0. CDR3 size: 15 residues. In germline, CDR1 is MNHEY, CDR2 SVGAGI. TCRdb processed the 5' RACE reads anew with MiXCR; each CDR3 protein has one entry. The table lists some 110,000 distinct CDR3 sequences, about 6.8% of them singletons, with 2.5% to 3% in the top ten. The source material was CD4+ T cells sorted from PBMCs, sampled approximately 40 days after the first yellow fever vaccination. The receptor was derived from a man aged 18 to 29 who received the YFV17D yellow fever vaccine. V gene TRBV6-5 combines with J gene TRBJ1-1, with TRBD1 matching over 12 bases. CDR3 bases: TGTGCCAGCAGTTACGGGACAGGGGGCAACACTGAAGCTTTCTTT. It specifies CASSYGTGGNTEAFF.